These 17 T cell receptor beta chains came from one sample sequenced in a study of healthy donors' naive CD4 and CD8 T cells. TCR libraries were built from about 0.55 ug of total RNA by linear amplification. TCRdb re-analysed the reads in MiXCR, keeping a single row per CDR3 protein. In the table there are about 180,000 distinct CDR3 sequences, over 60% of which are singletons. Sample: naive CD4+ and CD8+ T cells sorted from blood, pooled from several donors. These receptors all stem from a pool of human donors in good health; the sample pools cells from several healthy donors.

This clonotype was counted once. J is TRBJ1-5 and V is TRBV24-1, with D maybe TRBD1 (5 bases). Germline CDR1 is KGHDR and CDR2 is SFDVKD. The CDR3 covers 14 residues. Trimming stripped 5 bases from V and 10 bases from J, with 17 bases between. The CDR3 DNA reads as TGTGCCACCAGTGCACCGGGGACCTCAGGTCCCCAGCATTTT. Translation gives CATSAPGTSGPQHF.

V and J are TRBV15 and TRBJ1-2, with D perhaps matching TRBD1 (5 bases). The CDR3 covers 15 residues. The ends were cut back, 4 bases at V and 2 bases at J, with 14 bases in the middle. Germline V gives CDR1 LNHNV, CDR2 YYDKDF (reference sequence). The CDR3 protein is CATSTLGGPNYGYTF. CDR3 DNA sequence: TGTGCCACCAGCACCTTGGGGGGACCAAACTATGGCTACACCTTC.

The rearrangement joins TRBV10-3 to TRBJ2-3, with 7 bases identical to TRBD2. The CDR3 is 15 amino acids. The germline V gene encodes CDR1 ENHRY and CDR2 SYGVKD. With 4 bases clipped from V and 6 bases from J, the junction kept 10 bases outside the gene matches. CDR3 residues: CAISGVAGVTDTQYF. The CDR3, as DNA: TGTGCCATCAGTGGTGTCGCGGGAGTGACTGATACGCAGTATTTT.

Only a few counts were recorded for this clonotype. This chain links TRBV29-1 with TRBJ2-3, with D possibly being TRBD1 (6 bases). The CDR3 is 14 residues long. Deletions cut 7 bases from V and 2 bases from J, with 16 bases between. Germline values: CDR1 SQVTM, CDR2 ANQGSEA. The CDR3 region is CSGRQGQFTDTQYF. The DNA for the CDR3 is TGCAGCGGACGGCAGGGGCAATTCACAGATACGCAGTATTTT.

The chain joins TRBV29-1 to TRBJ2-2; 9 bases map to TRBD1. The germline V gene has CDR1 SQVTM and CDR2 ANQGSEA. This CDR3 spans 12 amino acids. J lost 7 bases, V lost 4 bases, and 1 base had no gene match. CDR3 in DNA: TGCAGCGTTGGGACAGGGGTCGGGGAGCTGTTTTTT. Encoded protein: CSVGTGVGELFF.

The chain has TRBV29-1 and TRBJ1-2; no definite D call. Germline lookup yields CDR1 SQVTM and CDR2 ANQGSEA. The ends were cut back, 4 bases at V and 6 bases at J, with 18 bases in the middle. CDR3 length equals 14 residues. The CDR3: CSVGPGGTYNGYTF. The CDR3 region has the DNA TGCAGCGTTGGCCCGGGAGGAACTTACAATGGCTACACCTTC.

This chain uses TRBV5-4 with TRBJ2-3; 9 bases line up with TRBD2. Germline assignment: CDR1 SGHNT and CDR2 YYREEE (reference sequence). There are 17 residues in the CDR3. Trimming cost V 4 bases and J 6 bases; bases outside gene matches: 15. CDR3 DNA sequence: TGTGCCAGCAGCCAACTGGTAATTAGCGGGGGTTTGGATACGCAGTATTTT. This sequence encodes CASSQLVISGGLDTQYF.

The V gene is TRBV27, the J gene TRBJ2-3; a weak D match, TRBD1 (6 bases). This CDR3 is 16 amino acids long. V was shortened by 4 bases and J by 1 base, with 15 bases between the two germline ends. Germline CDR1 is MNHEY and CDR2 is SMNVEV (reference sequence). This CDR3 is CASSSLQGLGTDTQYF. CDR3 in DNA: TGTGCCAGCAGTTCGCTACAGGGTCTTGGCACAGATACGCAGTATTTT.

This chain connects TRBV19 to TRBJ1-3; no definite D call. Trimming removed 3 bases from V and 0 bases from J, with 9 bases in between. The CDR3 loop spans 15 amino acids. Germline lookup yields CDR1 LNHDA and CDR2 SQIVND (reference sequence). The CDR3: CASSMNRLSGNTIYF. In DNA form, the CDR3 reads TGTGCCAGTAGTATGAACAGACTCTCTGGAAACACCATATATTTT.

The chain carries TRBV29-1 and TRBJ1-2; possibly TRBD1 for D (5 bases). Trimming left V 5 bases short and J 4 bases short, with 14 bases between. The CDR3 has 13 amino acids. From germline, CDR1 is SQVTM and CDR2 ANQGSEA. CDR3 sequence: CSVLDRDGYGYTF. As DNA, the CDR3 is TGCAGCGTTCTTGATCGGGACGGCTATGGCTACACCTTC.

The V and J genes are TRBV10-3 and TRBJ2-5; D assignment may be TRBD1 or TRBD2 (5 bases each). Germline V gene data show CDR1 as ENHRY and CDR2 as SYGVKD. V was clipped by 6 bases and J by 0 bases, with 14 bases between them. The CDR3 is 15 amino acids. CDR3 protein: CAIRGTKTYQETQYF. The CDR3 nucleotides are TGTGCCATCAGGGGGACGAAGACATACCAAGAGACCCAGTACTTC.

The chain recombines TRBV19 with TRBJ1-2; 9 nucleotides align to TRBD1. Germline V gene sequence: CDR1 LNHDA, CDR2 SQIVND (reference sequence). V trimming: 7 bases; J trimming: 5 bases; junction bases outside the gene matches: 8. The CDR3 covers 14 residues. The CDR3 region has the DNA TGTGCCAGTAACAACGGACAGGGGAAGTATGGCTACACCTTC. The encoded protein is CASNNGQGKYGYTF.

The gene calls are TRBV19 and TRBJ1-6; 7 nucleotides match TRBD1. From germline, CDR1 is LNHDA and CDR2 SQIVND (reference sequence). Losses at the gene ends were 6 bases for V and 13 bases for J; bases not matched to a gene: 6. The CDR3 totals 12 residues. Written as DNA, the CDR3 is TGTGCCAGTAGCCGGGAGGGGGCCCCCCTCCACTTT. Residues: CASSREGAPLHF.

The genes are TRBV11-2 and TRBJ2-5; 13 bases are shared with TRBD2. V dropped 0 bases and J dropped 5; count of bases not matched to a gene: 15. The germline V gene has CDR1 SGHAT and CDR2 FQNNGV. The CDR3 loop spans 20 amino acids. The CDR3 loop is CASSLDGLAGVYEHKETQYF. In DNA, the CDR3 is TGTGCCAGCAGCTTAGACGGACTAGCGGGAGTATACGAGCACAAGGAGACCCAGTACTTC.

This chain connects TRBV29-1 to TRBJ2-7; 10 nucleotides agree with TRBD2. V shed 3 bases, J shed 4 bases, and the junction held 3 bases outside the gene matches. CDR3 length equals 13 residues. CDR1 and CDR2 (germline): SQVTM, ANQGSEA. The CDR3, as DNA: TGCAGCGTTGAGTCTAGCGGGGGTTACGAGCAGTACTTC. Amino acid sequence: CSVESSGGYEQYF.

V is TRBV19 and J is TRBJ2-7, with D perhaps being TRBD1 or TRBD2 (5 bases each). Per germline, CDR1 LNHDA and CDR2 SQIVND (reference sequence). The CDR3 has 14 residues. V lost 6 bases and J lost 0, with 12 bases in between. CDR3 protein: CASRSNGASYEQYF. CDR3 coding DNA: TGTGCCAGTAGGAGCAACGGGGCCTCCTACGAGCAGTACTTC.

This clonotype was picked up one time. V is TRBV2 and J is TRBJ1-2; D not resolved. The V and J ends lost 4 bases and 8 bases respectively, with 11 bases between them. Looked up from germline, CDR1 is SNHLY and CDR2 is FYNNEI. CDR3 length: 12 amino acids. The CDR3 DNA sequence: TGTGCCAGCAGTGGATTCACATTGGGCTACACCTTC. This sequence encodes CASSGFTLGYTF.